This is a list of T cell receptor beta chains from one sample in a study of T-cell memory formation after mild COVID-19. A single record per CDR3 protein comes from TCRdb applying MiXCR to the 5' RACE reads. The table has hundreds of thousands of distinct CDR3 sequences, 17% seen once. The sequencing sample was made of PBMCs or a T cell subset sorted from them (not recorded which). These receptors all stem from an adult woman who had mild COVID-19 (a few samples of this study predate the infection). Cell type and time point are not known. The CDR3 runs from the conserved cysteine through the conserved F or W. D genes are given only for firm matches. Size is stated for part of the rows, as once, few or many counts, or as a class when the clone is expanded.

NA TRBD1 TRBJ2-2 TRBV9 CASSSGTGFGELFF TGTGCCAGCAGCTCCGGGACAGGGTTCGGGGAGCTGTTTTTT
NA TRBD2 TRBJ2-1 TRBV5-1 CASSLLELAGGPFSYNEQFF TGCGCCAGCAGCTTGCTAGAACTAGCGGGAGGCCCCTTCTCCTACAATGAGCAGTTCTTC
NA NA TRBJ1-2 TRBV18 CASSQALAQAYGYTF TGTGCCAGCTCGCAAGCACTAGCACAGGCCTATGGCTACACCTTC
few NA TRBJ1-1 TRBV19 CASSISGENTEAFF TGTGCCAGTAGTATATCCGGGGAGAACACTGAAGCTTTCTTT
few NA TRBJ2-4 TRBV12-3/TRBV12-4 CASSLRQLAKNIQYF TGTGCCAGCAGTTTGAGACAACTAGCCAAAAACATTCAGTACTTC
NA TRBD2 TRBJ2-3 TRBV4-2 CASSHPLAVGADTQYF TGTGCCAGCAGCCACCCACTAGCGGTTGGGGCAGATACGCAGTATTTT
few NA TRBJ2-7 TRBV13 CASSFRGMNEQYF TGTGCCAGCAGCTTCAGGGGTATGAACGAGCAGTACTTC
few TRBD2 TRBJ2-7 TRBV12-3/TRBV12-4 CASRYGLAEGFEQYF TGTGCCAGCAGATACGGACTAGCGGAGGGGTTCGAGCAGTACTTC
many NA TRBJ1-3 TRBV12-3/TRBV12-4 CASSLSGNTIYF TGTGCCAGCAGCTTATCTGGAAACACCATATATTTT
few NA TRBJ1-5 TRBV20-1 CSASKQGKQPQHF TGCAGTGCTAGTAAACAGGGCAAACAGCCCCAGCATTTT